The 31 T cell receptor beta chains reported below all come from one sample, sequenced in a study of blood T cell repertoires in COVID-19. The assay was immunoSEQ multiplex PCR, and TCRdb's table has in-frame clones only and misses some. This repertoire shows 140,000 to 150,000 clones, around 80% found once; its top ten account for roughly 2%. Sequencing was performed on peripheral blood. Receptor source: a woman in her sixties or seventies with acute or convalescent COVID-19.

J is TRBJ1-5 and V is TRBV5-4; 8 bases map to TRBD1. V dropped 4 bases and J dropped 2; count of bases not matched to a gene: 2. Looked up from germline, CDR1 is SGHNT and CDR2 is YYREEE (reference sequence). The CDR3 has 14 amino acids. DNA for the CDR3: TGTGCCAGCAGCGTACAGGGGGGCAATCAGCCCCAGCATTTT. Translated: CASSVQGGNQPQHF.

The rearrangement joins TRBV6-5 to TRBJ1-5; D possibly corresponds to TRBD1 (6 bases). The CDR3 covers 15 residues. Germline V gives CDR1 MNHEY, CDR2 SVGAGI. V was trimmed by 6 bases and J by 1 base, leaving 13 bases between them. CDR3 protein: CASSLTGKSNQPQHF. In nucleotides, the CDR3 is TGTGCCAGCAGCCTAACAGGGAAGAGCAATCAGCCCCAGCATTTT.

The chain has TRBV11-2 and TRBJ2-7; D is uncertain. Germline V CDR1 and CDR2: SGHAT, FQNNGV. The CDR3 is 13 residues long. The V end was cut by 2 bases, the J end by 2 bases, with 7 bases between. The CDR3 reads CASSLIRTYEQYF. CDR3 coding DNA: TGTGCCAGCAGCTTAATCAGAACCTACGAGCAGTACTTC. Filled out from reference TRBV11-2 and TRBJ2-7, the complete variable domain reads EAGVAQSPRYKIIEKRQSVAFWCNPISGHATLYWYQQILGQGPKLLIQFQNNGVVDDSQLPKDRFSAERLKGVDSTLKIQPAKLEDSAVYLCASSLIRTYEQYFGPGTRLTVT.

The chain combines TRBV27 with TRBJ1-4; D call uncertain. Between the trimmed V and J ends, which lost 0 bases and 12 bases, there was a span of 11 bases. Germline CDR1 and CDR2: MNHEY and SMNVEV (reference sequence). This CDR3 is built from 13 residues. As DNA, the CDR3 is TGTGCCAGCAGTTTATCGGCCCTCGGGGAACTGTTTTTT. This codes for CASSLSALGELFF.

This rearrangement joins TRBV5-6 to TRBJ2-7; 7 bases agree with TRBD2. V shed 0 bases and J 0 bases; nucleotides not matched to a gene: 3. The CDR3 covers 15 residues. Germline V gives CDR1 SGHDT, CDR2 YYEEEE. CDR3 in DNA: TGTGCCAGCAGCTTGGTGGGAGGGAGCTCCTACGAGCAGTACTTC. It codes for CASSLVGGSSYEQYF.

As concerns this clone: The junction differs from germline at one of its ends, possibly a read error. The chain is built from TRBV3-1 (or the pseudogene TRBV3-2) and TRBJ2-1; D might be TRBD1 (6 bases). CDR3 length equals 13 residues. Germline V gives CDR1 LGHDT, CDR2 YNNKEL (reference sequence). CDR3 sequence (DNA): TGTGCCAGCAGCCAAGCAGGGGAACAGGGTGGAGTCTTC. It specifies CASSQAGEQGGVF.

This clone is a singleton in its sample. This chain uses TRBV10-3 with TRBJ1-5; 7 nucleotides agree with TRBD1. The CDR3 contains 14 residues. With V trimmed by 5 bases and J by 4 bases, 5 bases remained unmatched. Per germline, CDR1 ENHRY and CDR2 SYGVKD. The CDR3 sequence: CAISRQGLNQPQHF. The CDR3 DNA sequence: TGTGCCATCAGTCGACAGGGTTTGAATCAGCCCCAGCATTTT.

This sequence joins TRBV5-1 and TRBJ1-2; D perhaps matches TRBD1 (5 bases). V was trimmed by 4 bases and J by 5 bases, leaving 12 bases between them. The CDR3 has 13 residues. The germline V gene has CDR1 SGHRS and CDR2 YFSETQ. CDR3 nucleotide sequence: TGCGCCAGCAGCGACAGACCGTTTTATGGCTACACCTTC. Encoded protein: CASSDRPFYGYTF.

The genes are TRBV28 and TRBJ2-1; TRBD2 matches 13 bases. Germline CDR1 and CDR2: MDHEN and SYDVKM. V lost 2 bases, J lost 3 bases, and 10 bases stayed unmatched. This CDR3 is built from 19 residues. CDR3 sequence (DNA): TGTGCCAGCAGTTTACTACTAGCGGGAGGGCCGAAGGGCTACAATGAGCAGTTCTTC. The encoded protein is CASSLLLAGGPKGYNEQFF.

The chain is built from TRBV5-1 and TRBJ2-3, with D maybe TRBD2 (6 bases). V was cut by 3 bases and J by 0 bases, with 11 bases left in between. CDR3 length: 15 residues. Per germline, CDR1 SGHRS and CDR2 YFSETQ. CDR3 in DNA: TGCGCCAGCAGCTCGGGACTGATTAGCACAGATACGCAGTATTTT. This encodes CASSSGLISTDTQYF.

The chain recombines TRBV3-1 (or the pseudogene TRBV3-2) with TRBJ2-1; tentative D call: TRBD2 (5 bases). The CDR3 loop spans 14 amino acids. Germline V gives CDR1 LGHDT, CDR2 YNNKEL (reference sequence). The V gene lost 0 bases and the J gene lost 8 bases, with 11 bases spanning the gap. CDR3 in DNA: TGTGCCAGCAGCCAAGAAATGGTGGGAGATGAGCAGTTCTTC. It specifies CASSQEMVGDEQFF.

This clone was recorded only once. This chain uses TRBV10-1 with TRBJ2-1; 10 bases align to TRBD2. The V gene end was trimmed by 2 bases and the J gene end by 1 base; junction bases not matched to a gene: 2. CDR1 WNHNN and CDR2 SYGVQD come from the germline V gene (reference sequence). The CDR3 consists of 16 residues. CDR3 DNA sequence: TGCGCCAGCAGTGAGACTAGCGGGATGTCCTACAATGAGCAGTTCTTC. It codes for CASSETSGMSYNEQFF.

This chain joins TRBV19 and TRBJ1-2; 7 bases align to TRBD1. This CDR3 has 16 residues. Germline CDR1 and CDR2: LNHDA and SQIVND (reference sequence). V gave up 6 bases and J gave up 5 bases; unmatched junction bases: 15. The CDR3, as DNA: TGTGCCAGTAGCCCGACCGGCAGGACAGGAACATATGGCTACACCTTC. Amino acid sequence: CASSPTGRTGTYGYTF.

The chain is built from TRBV7-8 and TRBJ2-1; 10 bases match TRBD2. The J segment lost 7 bases and the V segment lost 5 bases, leaving 17 bases of the junction unmatched. CDR1 and CDR2 (germline): SGHVS, FQNEAQ. The CDR3 sequence is 18 residues long. This chain's CDR3 is CASSLPRASGSSANEQFF. CDR3 bases: TGTGCCAGCAGCCTCCCCAGGGCTAGCGGGAGTTCCGCGAATGAGCAGTTCTTC.

The CDR3, as DNA: TGTGCCAGCAGACGAAGCACGGACTTCTTTAACTATGGCTACACCTTC. Its translation: CASRRSTDFFNYGYTF. V gene TRBV28 combines with J gene TRBJ1-2; no firm D call. The V gene lost 6 bases and the J gene lost 1 base, with 18 bases spanning the gap. CDR1 is MDHEN and CDR2 is SYDVKM in the germline V gene. This CDR3 is 16 amino acids long.

This clone was seen only once. The V call is TRBV18, the J call TRBJ1-3; TRBD1 might be the D (6 bases). This CDR3 spans 16 amino acids. Between the trimmed V and J ends, which lost 4 bases and 0 bases, there was a span of 13 bases. CDR1 is KGHSH and CDR2 is LQKENI in the germline V gene. Here the CDR3 reads CASSLQGIPSGNTIYF. CDR3 bases: TGTGCCAGCTCACTTCAGGGGATCCCCTCTGGAAACACCATATATTTT. Drawing the rest from reference TRBV18 and TRBJ1-3, the complete variable domain is NAGVMQNPRHLVRRRGQEARLRCSPMKGHSHVYWYRQLPEEGLKFMVYLQKENIIDESGMPKERFSAEFPKEGPSILRIQQVVRGDSAAYFCASSLQGIPSGNTIYFGEGSWLTVV.

This chain joins TRBV11-2 and TRBJ1-6; 7 nucleotides match TRBD1. The germline V gene encodes CDR1 SGHAT and CDR2 FQNNGV. The J segment lost 3 bases and the V segment lost 6 bases, leaving 8 bases of the junction unmatched. This CDR3 is built from 16 residues. CDR3 in amino acids: CASRFTGANYNSPLHF. The DNA of the CDR3 is TGTGCCAGCAGATTTACAGGGGCTAACTATAATTCACCCCTCCACTTT.

The V call is TRBV5-1, the J call TRBJ1-1, with 10 nucleotides matching TRBD1. The germline V gene encodes CDR1 SGHRS and CDR2 YFSETQ. Losses at the gene ends were 4 bases for V and 3 bases for J; bases not matched to a gene: 3. There are 14 residues in the CDR3. CDR3 DNA: TGCGCCAGCAGCCCCGGACAGGGGGACACTGAAGCTTTCTTT. Translation gives CASSPGQGDTEAFF. Filled out from reference TRBV5-1 and TRBJ1-1, the complete variable domain reads KAGVTQTPRYLIKTRGQQVTLSCSPISGHRSVSWYQQTPGQGLQFLFEYFSETQRNKGNFPGRFSGRQFSNSRSEMNVSTLELGDSALYLCASSPGQGDTEAFFGQGTRLTVV.

The chain is built from TRBV9 and TRBJ2-7, with 7 bases that match TRBD2. With V trimmed by 0 bases and J by 5 bases, 17 bases remained unmatched. CDR1 and CDR2 from the germline V gene are SGDLS and YYNGEE. This CDR3 has 18 amino acids. CDR3 bases: TGTGCCAGCAGCGTAGGGCTAGCGGCGAGCGGTCTACAGGACGAGCAGTACTTC. It codes for CASSVGLAASGLQDEQYF.

This clone was seen a few times. The chain joins TRBV13 to TRBJ2-7; tentative D call: TRBD2 (5 bases). The CDR3 is 14 amino acids. The V and J ends lost 0 bases and 4 bases respectively, with 10 bases between them. Germline lookup yields CDR1 PRHDT and CDR2 FYEKMQ (reference sequence). The CDR3 region is CASSLGEGLYEQYF. CDR3 sequence (DNA): TGTGCCAGCAGCTTAGGCGAGGGCTTATACGAGCAGTACTTC.

The rearrangement joins TRBV5-1 to TRBJ2-1, with D possibly being TRBD1 (6 bases). CDR1 is SGHRS and CDR2 is YFSETQ in the germline V gene. CDR3 size: 16 residues. Trimming took off 0 bases at V and 0 bases at J, with 10 bases between the two ends. CDR3 amino acids: CASSLGQGSSYNEQFF. The CDR3 DNA sequence: TGCGCCAGCAGCTTGGGTCAGGGGAGCTCCTACAATGAGCAGTTCTTC.

The CDR3 DNA reads as TGTGCCAGTAGTGTAGCGGGAGGGTGGGCAGATACGCAGTATTTT. Translation gives CASSVAGGWADTQYF. This chain connects TRBV19 to TRBJ2-3; 11 bases fit TRBD2. The CDR3 contains 15 residues. V dropped 5 bases and J dropped 4; count of bases not matched to a gene: 5. CDR1 LNHDA and CDR2 SQIVND come from the germline V gene (reference sequence).

The V gene is TRBV27, the J gene TRBJ1-2; D unresolved. Germline CDR1 MNHEY, CDR2 SMNVEV (reference sequence). This CDR3 spans 12 amino acids. V shed 4 bases and J shed 8 bases, with 11 bases lying between them. CDR3 DNA: TGTGCCAGCAGTTCGGGTTTCGACGGCTACACCTTC. Its translation: CASSSGFDGYTF.

This rearrangement joins TRBV18 to TRBJ2-3; TRBD2 agrees at 7 bases. V shed 3 bases, J shed 0 bases, and the junction held 0 bases outside the gene matches. In germline, CDR1 is KGHSH, CDR2 LQKENI. This CDR3 is built from 14 residues. The CDR3 DNA is TGTGCCAGCTCACCGACTAGCAGCACAGATACGCAGTATTTT. This sequence encodes CASSPTSSTDTQYF. Using reference TRBV18 and TRBJ2-3 for the parts outside the CDR3, the full variable domain is NAGVMQNPRHLVRRRGQEARLRCSPMKGHSHVYWYRQLPEEGLKFMVYLQKENIIDESGMPKERFSAEFPKEGPSILRIQQVVRGDSAAYFCASSPTSSTDTQYFGPGTRLTVL.

The chain has TRBV5-4 and TRBJ2-3; the match to TRBD2 covers 8 bases. The V gene end was trimmed by 0 bases and the J gene end by 1 base; junction bases not matched to a gene: 1. Looked up from germline, CDR1 is SGHNT and CDR2 is YYREEE (reference sequence). The CDR3 has 15 residues. DNA for the CDR3: TGTGCCAGCAGCTTGGAAGCGGGAGGCACAGATACGCAGTATTTT. Its protein product is CASSLEAGGTDTQYF.

The J gene is TRBJ1-2, the V gene TRBV5-1; weak D call: TRBD1 (6 bases). V lost 3 bases and J 7 bases, leaving 16 bases between the germline ends. CDR1 SGHRS and CDR2 YFSETQ come from the germline V gene. This CDR3 has 14 residues. CDR3 sequence: CASSSLSDSLGYTF. In nucleotides, the CDR3 is TGCGCCAGCAGCTCCCTATCGGACAGCCTTGGCTACACCTTC.

This chain joins TRBV18 and TRBJ2-7, with D perhaps TRBD2 (5 bases). The CDR3 contains 18 residues. Trimming stripped 1 base from V and 5 bases from J, with 24 bases between. CDR1 is KGHSH, CDR2 LQKENI, per germline. The CDR3 region has the DNA TGTGCCAGCTCACCACTCGGGGTTATAGTTGGGGTAGAAGACGAGCAGTACTTC. This encodes CASSPLGVIVGVEDEQYF.

This chain links TRBV4-2 with TRBJ2-7; 7 bases fit TRBD2. CDR1 and CDR2 from the germline V gene are LGHNA and YNFKEQ. The V and J ends lost 0 bases and 0 bases, in that order; junction bases with no gene match: 2. The CDR3 extends over 15 amino acids. The CDR3 DNA reads TGTGCCAGCAGCCAAGAAGCGGGACTCTCCTACGAGCAGTACTTC. It yields the protein CASSQEAGLSYEQYF.

The chain joins TRBV6-5 to TRBJ2-7; TRBD2 agrees at 14 bases. The V segment lost 2 bases and the J segment 6 bases; nucleotides outside the gene matches: 3. Germline V lookup: CDR1 MNHEY, CDR2 SVGAGI. The CDR3 spans 15 residues. The CDR3 spells CASSYGLAGGIEQYF. The DNA of the CDR3 is TGTGCCAGCAGTTACGGACTAGCGGGAGGTATCGAGCAGTACTTC.

This sequence joins TRBV5-1 and TRBJ1-2; no reliable D call. The CDR3 runs to 13 residues. V was clipped by 1 base and J by 4 bases, with 8 bases between them. Germline loops: CDR1 SGHRS, CDR2 YFSETQ. This CDR3 reads CASSLTGIYGYTF. CDR3 DNA: TGCGCCAGCAGCTTGACGGGGATCTATGGCTACACCTTC.

This clone occurred a few times. The V call is TRBV5-4, the J call TRBJ1-3; 8 positions match TRBD1. Germline trimming cut 3 bases from V and 1 base from J; bases unmatched to any gene: 3. Per germline, CDR1 SGHNT and CDR2 YYREEE (reference sequence). The CDR3 sequence is 15 residues long. CDR3 DNA: TGTGCCAGCAGCTACCAGGGGGCTTCTGGAAACACCATATATTTT. Its protein is CASSYQGASGNTIYF.